This T cell receptor (beta chain) was found in a study of T cells in Graves' hyperthyroidism and ophthalmopathy. Hyperthyroidism in the patients, aged 18 to 65, was newly diagnosed and under 2 months in duration. Ahead of any ophthalmopathy symptoms, the blood sample was obtained at the first diagnosis of hyperthyroidism. Amplification of TCR beta CDR3 regions used RNA as the template. First-round RT-PCR targeting the TCR CDR3 was performed with the HTBI primer set. Using its own MiXCR run on the multiplex PCR reads, TCRdb lists one record per CDR3 protein. The table lists fewer than 450,000 distinct CDR3 sequences, about 15% of them singletons. In its sample, this clonotype was seen a few times. Trimming left V 2 bases short and J 5 bases short, with 6 bases between. The CDR3 totals 12 residues. Germline values: CDR1 LNHDA, CDR2 SQIVND (reference sequence).

The source material was blood. The receptor's source is a young woman with Graves' hyperthyroidism that later progressed to Graves' ophthalmopathy. The chain joins TRBV19 to TRBJ2-5; D gene unclear. CDR3 in amino acids: CASSIPGETQYF. DNA for the CDR3: TGTGCCAGTAGTATACCGGGCGAGACCCAGTACTTC. Drawing the rest from reference TRBV19 and TRBJ2-5, the complete variable domain is DGGITQSPKYLFRKEGQNVTLSCEQNLNHDAMYWYRQDPGQGLRLIYYSQIVNDFQKGDIAEGYSVSREKKESFPLTVTSAQKNPTAFYLCASSIPGETQYFGPGTRLLVL.